Shown below are 10 T cell receptor beta chains from a single sample sequenced in a study of blood T cell repertoires in COVID-19. Using immunoSEQ multiplex PCR, the repertoire was profiled, and TCRdb retains in-frame clones only, with some absent. The data contain some 130,000 clones, more than 85% of them seen just once; the ten biggest clones take up 4.3%. Input material: peripheral blood. The receptors derive from a man in his 60s with COVID-19, enrolled during active disease.

The genes are TRBV27 and TRBJ2-3; weak D call: TRBD2 (5 bases). CDR1 is MNHEY and CDR2 is SMNVEV in the germline V gene (reference sequence). Trimming removed 0 bases from V and 1 base from J, with 11 bases in between. The CDR3 has 16 residues. The CDR3 DNA sequence: TGTGCCAGCAGTTTATCCCATAGCGCCGGCACAGATACGCAGTATTTT. It encodes CASSLSHSAGTDTQYF.

V gene TRBV24-1 combines with J gene TRBJ2-1, with a tentative D call TRBD2 (6 bases). Trimming took 2 bases from V and 5 from J, leaving 12 bases between them. Germline V gene lookup returns CDR1 KGHDR and CDR2 SFDVKD. CDR3 size: 15 residues. Here the CDR3 DNA reads TGTGCCACCAGTGATTCTAGGAGGGTCGACAATGAGCAGTTCTTC. It translates to CATSDSRRVDNEQFF.

The rearrangement joins TRBV5-6 to TRBJ2-5; the D is unclear. CDR3 length: 13 amino acids. Germline V lookup: CDR1 SGHDT, CDR2 YYEEEE. V lost 0 bases and J lost 4, with 7 bases in between. CDR3 sequence: CASSLGPGETQYF. CDR3 sequence (DNA): TGTGCCAGCAGCTTGGGACCGGGAGAGACCCAGTACTTC. The variable domain in full, with the rest retrieved from reference TRBV5-6 and TRBJ2-5, is DAGVTQSPTHLIKTRGQQVTLRCSPKSGHDTVSWYQQALGQGPQFIFQYYEEEERQRGNFPDRFSGHQFPNYSSELNVNALLLGDSALYLCASSLGPGETQYFGPGTRLLVL.

The chain carries TRBV7-3 and TRBJ2-1; maybe TRBD1 (5 bases). CDR3 length: 14 residues. V dropped 1 base and J dropped 5 bases, with 9 bases sitting between them. The germline V gene encodes CDR1 SGHTA and CDR2 FQGTGA. The chain's CDR3 is CASSLMSTDNEQFF. The CDR3 coding sequence is TGTGCCAGCAGCTTAATGTCGACAGACAATGAGCAGTTCTTC. The full variable domain, in which reference TRBV7-3 and TRBJ2-1 provide the parts outside the CDR3, is GAGVSQTPSNKVTEKGKYVELRCDPISGHTALYWYRQSLGQGPEFLIYFQGTGAADDSGLPNDRFFAVRPEGSVSTLKIQRTERGDSAVYLCASSLMSTDNEQFFGPGTRLTVL.

The chain couples TRBV7-3 to TRBJ2-3; TRBD2 matches 7 bases. With V trimmed by 2 bases and J by 2 bases, 4 bases remained unmatched. The CDR3 consists of 15 residues. Germline CDR1 and CDR2: SGHTA and FQGTGA. In nucleotides, the CDR3 is TGTGCCAGCAGCTTACTGAGCGGGGCCACAGATACGCAGTATTTT. Amino acids: CASSLLSGATDTQYF.

The chain is built from TRBV11-1 and TRBJ2-4, with 7 bases lining up with TRBD1. This CDR3 comprises 14 residues. The germline gives CDR1 SGHAT, CDR2 FQDESV (reference sequence). V gave up 5 bases and J gave up 1 base; unmatched junction bases: 2. CDR3 loop: CASSPRGAKNIQYF. CDR3 DNA: TGTGCCAGCAGCCCCAGGGGGGCCAAAAACATTCAGTACTTC.

A single count supports this clone. The chain uses TRBV10-3 and TRBJ1-1; TRBD1 agrees at 8 bases. Germline V gene lookup returns CDR1 ENHRY and CDR2 SYGVKD. The junction had 4 bases not matched to a gene; V was cut back by 10 bases and J by 3 bases. CDR3 length equals 12 residues. The CDR3 loop reads CATHRGDTEAFF. In DNA form, the CDR3 reads TGTGCCACCCACAGGGGGGACACTGAAGCTTTCTTT.

The chain has TRBV10-3 and TRBJ1-1; TRBD1 matches at 9 bases. Germline assignment: CDR1 ENHRY and CDR2 SYGVKD. J was trimmed by 4 bases and V by 8 bases; bases with no gene match: 11. CDR3 length: 15 residues. In DNA form, the CDR3 reads TGTGCCATCGCCGGGACAGGGACTTATGGCACTGAAGCTTTCTTT. Translation: CAIAGTGTYGTEAFF.

V gene TRBV6-5 combines with J gene TRBJ1-1, with TRBD1 identical over 10 bases. The CDR3 is 12 residues long. V trimming: 9 bases; J trimming: 11 bases; junction bases outside the gene matches: 9. CDR1 MNHEY and CDR2 SVGAGI come from the germline V gene. The CDR3 sequence: CASSSGQGGAFF. CDR3 sequence (DNA): TGTGCCAGTTCTAGCGGACAGGGGGGCGCTTTCTTT.

The chain combines TRBV28 with TRBJ1-2; 7 bases line up with TRBD1. The CDR3 contains 12 residues. V was pared by 7 bases and J by 6 bases, with 5 bases of the junction left unmatched. Germline-derived CDR1 and CDR2 are MDHEN and SYDVKM. CDR3 sequence reads: CASTSDRDGYTF. DNA for the CDR3: TGTGCCAGCACCTCCGACAGGGATGGCTACACCTTC.